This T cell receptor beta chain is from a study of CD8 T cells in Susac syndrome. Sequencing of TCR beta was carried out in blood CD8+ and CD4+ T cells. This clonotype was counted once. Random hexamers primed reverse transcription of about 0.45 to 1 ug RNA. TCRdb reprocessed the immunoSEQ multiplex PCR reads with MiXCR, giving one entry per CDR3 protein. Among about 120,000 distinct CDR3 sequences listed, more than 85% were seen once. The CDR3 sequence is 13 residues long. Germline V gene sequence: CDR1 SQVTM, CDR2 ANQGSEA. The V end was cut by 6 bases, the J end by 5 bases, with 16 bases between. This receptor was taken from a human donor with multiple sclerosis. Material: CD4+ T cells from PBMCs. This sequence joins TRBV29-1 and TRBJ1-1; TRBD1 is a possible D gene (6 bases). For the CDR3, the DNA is TGCAGCGTAGGGGGACCGTTGGGGACTGAAGCTTTCTTT. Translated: CSVGGPLGTEAFF. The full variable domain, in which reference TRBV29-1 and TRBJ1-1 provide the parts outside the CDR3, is SAVISQKPSRDICQRGTSLTIQCQVDSQVTMMFWYRQQPGQSLTLIATANQGSEATYESGFVIDKFPISRPNLTFSTLTVSNMSPEDSSIYLCSVGGPLGTEAFFGQGTRLTVV.